What follows are 26 T cell receptor beta chains derived from one specimen sequenced in a study of CXCR3-negative and CXCR3-positive naive CD8 T cells (dated by TCRdb to about 2019). Antigens of these TCRs are unknown. Sequencing used a NextSeq 550. The Human TCR Profiling Kit (MiLaboratory) was used to make UMI-labeled 5' RACE TRB cDNA libraries. Based on TCRdb reprocessing of the reads, there is one entry per CDR3 protein sequence, and DNA is missing. For this sample, the table gives roughly 110,000 distinct CDR3 sequences. 0.35% to 0.4% of the sample rests with the top ten. General findings and caveats noted by the study authors: TRB CDR3s from CXCR3-positive naive cells showed higher hydrophobicity (lower Kidera factor 4), lower energy, and higher strength and volume indices than CXCR3-negative naive cells.

Sequenced input: naive CXCR3+ CD8+ T cells from blood. The cell subset or site label on this specimen signifies: CD45RO-CCR7+CD27+CD95- naive CD8+ T cells expressing CXCR3 (TNR3+). The receptors derive from a human donor in good health. Some clones in this sample may be carry-over from other donors' samples.

The genes are TRBV6-2 or TRBV6-3 and TRBJ2-1. This CDR3 contains 14 residues. Germline assignment: CDR1 MNHEY and CDR2 SVGEGT. The CDR3 protein is CASSYGASYNEQFF.

V is TRBV19 and J is TRBJ2-2. CDR1 and CDR2 from the germline V gene are LNHDA and SQIVND (reference sequence). The CDR3 length is 12 residues. CDR3 in amino acids: CASSLEEGELFF.

V usage is TRBV29-1 and J usage is TRBJ2-7; absent DNA, TCRdb's TRBD1 call cannot be checked. This CDR3 is 13 amino acids long. Germline values: CDR1 SQVTM, CDR2 ANQGSEA. CDR3 region: CSVATGGNYEQYF.

V and J are TRBV19 and TRBJ2-1. Germline CDR1 reads LNHDA; CDR2 reads SQIVND (reference sequence). The CDR3 has 13 amino acids. The CDR3 is CASTESSYNEQFF.

V usage is TRBV29-1 and J usage is TRBJ2-1. The length of the CDR3 is 13 residues. In germline, CDR1 is SQVTM, CDR2 ANQGSEA. The CDR3 spells CSSGEGSYNEQFF.

V usage is TRBV15 and J usage is TRBJ2-7; the D gene TCRdb calls, TRBD1, cannot be checked with no DNA. This CDR3 comprises 12 residues. Germline values: CDR1 LNHNV, CDR2 YYDKDF (reference sequence). CDR3 residues: CATGQGSYEQYF.

This chain links TRBV20-1 with TRBJ2-7. CDR3 length equals 11 residues. In germline, CDR1 is DFQATT, CDR2 SNEGSKA (reference sequence). The chain's CDR3 is CSARRVYEQYF.

The chain is built from TRBV5-1 and TRBJ2-3; TCRdb calls TRBD2, which cannot be checked without DNA. The V gene's germline CDR1 is SGHRS and CDR2 YFSETQ. The CDR3 totals 16 residues. The CDR3 sequence is CASSRASSGSTDTQYF.

The V gene is TRBV7-2, the J gene TRBJ2-2; the TRBD1 assignment by TCRdb is unverifiable without DNA. Looked up from germline, CDR1 is SGHTA and CDR2 is FQGNSA. The CDR3 covers 14 residues. CDR3 amino acids: CASSLETGTGELFF.

The rearrangement links TRBV4-1 to TRBJ1-6. Germline V gene sequence: CDR1 MGHRA, CDR2 YSYEKL. The CDR3 totals 14 residues. The chain's CDR3 is CASSREAYNSPLHF.

V and J are TRBV7-9 and TRBJ2-7. This CDR3 is built from 14 residues. Per germline, CDR1 SEHNR and CDR2 FQNEAQ (reference sequence). CDR3 in amino acids: CASSTGSGPYEQYF.

V and J are TRBV7-6 and TRBJ2-3; TCRdb's D gene call, TRBD1, goes unchecked for lack of DNA. Looked up from germline, CDR1 is SGHVS and CDR2 is FNYEAQ. CDR3 length: 16 residues. CDR3 amino acids: CASSSGSGQGGKTQYF.

The rearrangement joins TRBV20-1 to TRBJ2-7. The CDR3 consists of 13 residues. Germline V gene sequence: CDR1 DFQATT, CDR2 SNEGSKA (reference sequence). CDR3 in amino acids: CSARPTRSYEQYF.

V gene TRBV5-5 combines with J gene TRBJ1-2; TCRdb's D call, TRBD1, is unchecked because there is no DNA. The V gene's germline CDR1 is SGHKS and CDR2 YYEKEE (reference sequence). This CDR3 has 22 residues. The CDR3 is CASSRGSEDVPHQPKANYGYTF. The variable domain in full, completed from reference TRBV5-5 and TRBJ1-2, reads DAGVTQSPTHLIKTRGQQVTLRCSPISGHKSVSWYQQVLGQGPQFIFQYYEKEERGRGNFPDRFSARQFPNYSSELNVNALLLGDSALYLCASSRGSEDVPHQPKANYGYTFGSGTRLTVV.

This sequence joins TRBV29-1 and TRBJ2-1. Per germline, CDR1 SQVTM and CDR2 ANQGSEA. CDR3 length: 14 residues. The CDR3 loop reads CSVFPGGSYNEQFF.

The chain couples TRBV15 to TRBJ2-3. This CDR3 has 12 residues. Germline CDR1 and CDR2: LNHNV and YYDKDF (reference sequence). The CDR3 sequence is CATSRYTDTQYF. The full variable domain, rest sourced from reference TRBV15 and TRBJ2-3, is DAMVIQNPRYQVTQFGKPVTLSCSQTLNHNVMYWYQQKSSQAPKLLFHYYDKDFNNEADTPDNFQSRRPNTSFCFLDIRSPGLGDTAMYLCATSRYTDTQYFGPGTRLTVL.

The V and J genes are TRBV6-2 or TRBV6-3 and TRBJ2-6; with no DNA, the TCRdb D assignment of TRBD1 cannot be verified. Germline V gene sequence: CDR1 MNHEY, CDR2 SVGEGT. The CDR3 is 19 amino acids. CDR3: CASSYHRDRDFAGANVLTF.

The J gene is TRBJ2-7, the V gene TRBV6-2 or TRBV6-3; TCRdb designates TRBD1, a call that cannot be tested without DNA. This CDR3 contains 15 residues. The germline V gene has CDR1 MNHEY and CDR2 SVGEGT. CDR3 sequence reads: CASSSTGDYSYEQYF.

The rearrangement joins TRBV5-1 to TRBJ2-6; TCRdb calls TRBD1, which cannot be checked without DNA. Germline CDR1 SGHRS, CDR2 YFSETQ. CDR3 size: 13 residues. The CDR3 reads CASSPPGANVLTF.

This sequence joins TRBV20-1 and TRBJ2-7. Looked up from germline, CDR1 is DFQATT and CDR2 is SNEGSKA (reference sequence). The CDR3 consists of 14 residues. CDR3 sequence reads: CSASVLDRSYEQYF.

V gene TRBV7-8 combines with J gene TRBJ2-7; absent DNA, TCRdb's TRBD2 call cannot be checked. Germline V gene data show CDR1 as SGHVS and CDR2 as FQNEAQ. The length of the CDR3 is 17 residues. CDR3 region: CASSQNRLAGGIYEQYF.

This sequence joins TRBV4-3 and TRBJ2-5; as DNA is missing, the TRBD2 call by TCRdb cannot be tested. The CDR3 is 14 residues long. Germline lookup yields CDR1 LGHNA and CDR2 YSLEER. CDR3 amino acids: CASSQDRLGQTQYF.

This chain connects TRBV6-1 to TRBJ2-1; with no DNA, the TCRdb D assignment of TRBD1 cannot be verified. This CDR3 is built from 17 residues. The V gene's germline CDR1 is MNHNS and CDR2 SASEGT. CDR3 region: CASSESGGPLSGDEQFF.

The gene calls are TRBV25-1 and TRBJ2-3. CDR1 is MGHDK, CDR2 SYGVNS, per germline. CDR3 size: 14 residues. This CDR3 is CASSALDGTDTQYF.

This sequence joins TRBV29-1 and TRBJ1-3. Germline V gene data show CDR1 as SQVTM and CDR2 as ANQGSEA. The CDR3 runs 11 residues. CDR3 sequence reads: CSVAIGNTIYF.

V gene TRBV6-1 combines with J gene TRBJ1-4; TCRdb's assignment of TRBD1 cannot be checked, as there is no DNA. Germline V gives CDR1 MNHNS, CDR2 SASEGT. The CDR3 sequence is 17 residues long. CDR3 residues: CASSEMFEGATNEKLFF.